The text below deals with one T cell receptor beta chain. Its antigen is not known. Method: immunoSEQ multiplex PCR; TCRdb's copy keeps in-frame clones and lacks some. The sample has more than 100,000 clones, more than 85% seen once. The record originates from a study of T cell responses to AZD1222 COVID-19 vaccine. The CDR3 runs to 17 residues. Study-level results: Within unmutated variant regions lay the reported targets of nearly half of spike-specific TCRs. Possibly, clonal diversity was underestimated; donors were largely white British and included more females.

The chain joins TRBV21-1 to TRBJ1-3. TRBV21-1 is shown as a pseudogene. This clonotype was obtained from an adult who received the AZD1222 COVID-19 vaccine. The sample was peripheral blood, taken 28 days after the second AZD1222 dose. The CDR3 loop reads CASSPPSVRESGNTIYF. The CDR3 nucleotides read TGTGCCAGCAGCCCCCCCTCAGTCAGGGAGTCTGGAAACACCATATATTTT.